A selection of T cell receptor beta chains follows, all from one sample in a study of blood T cell repertoires in COVID-19. The protocol was immunoSEQ multiplex PCR, while the TCRdb copy is restricted to in-frame clones and leaves out a portion. The sample carries about 120,000 clones, 82% recorded once. The specimen sequenced was peripheral blood. The receptors originated from a woman in her sixties or seventies with acute or convalescent COVID-19. Each CDR3 is given with its conserved first and last residue. A D gene is named only where the DNA matches it firmly. Only some rows state a clone size, as once, few, many or a class for expanded clones.

V gene	D gene	clone size	J gene	CDR3 length	CDR3 protein	CDR3 DNA
TRBV29-1	.	.	TRBJ1-2	16	CSVDPHGRGGPYGYTF	TGCAGCGTTGATCCCCACGGTAGGGGGGGGCCCTATGGCTACACCTTC
TRBV19	TRBD1	.	TRBJ1-2	18	CASSPRGGRGAKLYGYTF	TGTGCCAGTAGCCCGCGGGGGGGCAGGGGGGCCAAGCTCTATGGCTACACCTTC
TRBV18	.	.	TRBJ1-1	13	CASYQTGNTEAFF	TGTGCCAGCTACCAGACAGGGAACACTGAAGCTTTCTTT
TRBV5-1	.	.	TRBJ2-2	16	CASSSPRTANTGELFF	TGCGCCAGCAGCTCCCCCCGGACAGCGAACACCGGGGAGCTGTTTTTT
TRBV5-4	TRBD1	.	TRBJ2-2	15	CASSLTGVGTGELFF	TGTGCCAGCAGCTTAACAGGGGTGGGGACCGGGGAGCTGTTTTTT
TRBV4-2	TRBD1	.	TRBJ2-5	13	CASASTGQETQYF	TGTGCCAGCGCTTCGACAGGGCAAGAGACCCAGTACTTC
TRBV15	.	.	TRBJ1-3	16	CATSGQQGNSGNTIYF	TGTGCCACCAGCGGCCAACAGGGAAACTCTGGAAACACCATATATTTT
TRBV10-3	TRBD1	once	TRBJ1-3	17	CAISESWTGGSGNTIYF	TGTGCCATCAGTGAGTCCTGGACAGGGGGAAGTGGAAACACCATATATTTT
TRBV7-8	.	.	TRBJ1-1	14	CASSPRTERAEAFF	TGTGCCAGCAGCCCCCGGACAGAGAGGGCTGAAGCTTTCTTT
TRBV5-5	.	.	TRBJ2-1	16	CASSHFWRPSYNEQFF	TGTGCCAGCAGCCATTTTTGGCGGCCCTCCTACAATGAGCAGTTCTTC
TRBV18	TRBD1	.	TRBJ2-5	14	CASSPDRGQETQYF	TGTGCCAGCTCACCAGACAGGGGCCAAGAGACCCAGTACTTC
TRBV6-2/TRBV6-3	.	.	TRBJ1-1	16	CASSYSPGFGSTEAFF	TGTGCCAGCAGTTATTCTCCTGGTTTCGGGAGCACTGAAGCTTTCTTT
TRBV7-6	TRBD1	.	TRBJ1-6	15	CASSTGTGFNSPLHF	TGTGCCAGCAGCACCGGGACAGGCTTTAATTCACCCCTCCACTTT
TRBV10-2	.	.	TRBJ1-4	14	CASCQTGLHEKLFF	TGCGCCAGCTGTCAGACGGGACTACATGAAAAACTGTTTTTT
TRBV6-2/TRBV6-3	TRBD1	few	TRBJ1-2	15	CASSYSDRGVDGYTF	TGTGCCAGCAGTTACTCCGACAGGGGCGTGGATGGCTACACCTTC
TRBV9	.	.	TRBJ1-4	15	CASSPEEGFNEKLFF	TGTGCCAGCAGCCCAGAGGAGGGGTTTAATGAAAAACTGTTTTTT
TRBV30	.	.	TRBJ1-1	14	CAWTSRGGTFEAFF	TGTGCCTGGACCTCCCGGGGAGGGACCTTTGAAGCTTTCTTT
TRBV5-1	.	.	TRBJ1-1	14	CASLSQGSGTEAFF	TGCGCCAGCCTCTCCCAGGGCAGTGGAACTGAAGCTTTCTTT
TRBV2	TRBD1	.	TRBJ1-2	14	CASSEGTGGAGYTF	TGTGCCAGCAGTGAAGGGACAGGGGGCGCGGGCTACACCTTC
TRBV7-2	TRBD2	.	TRBJ2-7	14	CASSPPGRPYEQYF	TGTGCCAGCAGCCCCCCCGGGAGGCCCTACGAGCAGTACTTC
TRBV19	.	.	TRBJ2-6	17	CASRTTASLSGANVLTF	TGTGCCAGCAGGACGACAGCGAGCCTCTCTGGGGCCAACGTCCTGACTTTC
TRBV7-6	.	few	TRBJ1-2	11	CASSLGESYTF	TGTGCCAGCAGCTTAGGGGAGTCGTACACCTTC
TRBV5-4	TRBD2	.	TRBJ2-2	14	CASSYGGDTGELFF	TGTGCCAGCAGCTACGGGGGGGACACCGGGGAGCTGTTTTTT
TRBV5-1	TRBD2	.	TRBJ2-1	16	CASSLVLAGGPHEQFF	TGCGCCAGCAGCTTGGTGCTAGCGGGGGGGCCCCATGAGCAGTTCTTC
TRBV7-8	.	few	TRBJ2-7	13	CASSARLGGEQYF	TGTGCCAGCAGCGCCCGGTTGGGGGGCGAGCAGTACTTC
TRBV5-1	.	.	TRBJ2-3	13	CASSSTSTDTQYF	TGCGCCAGCAGCTCCACTAGCACAGATACGCAGTATTTT
TRBV10-2	.	.	TRBJ1-5	15	CASSWDFNSNQPQHF	TGCGCCAGCAGTTGGGACTTCAATAGCAATCAGCCCCAGCATTTT
TRBV11-2	TRBD1	.	TRBJ1-3	17	CASSPEPQGASGNTIYF	TGTGCCAGCAGCCCAGAGCCACAGGGGGCCTCTGGAAACACCATATATTTT
TRBV19	.	.	TRBJ1-2	14	CASSSRANNYGYTF	TGTGCCAGTAGTAGCAGGGCCAATAACTATGGCTACACCTTC
TRBV6-5	.	.	TRBJ1-6	15	CASKTGKSYNSPLHF	TGTGCCAGCAAAACAGGGAAGAGCTATAATTCACCCCTCCACTTT
TRBV27	TRBD1	.	TRBJ2-1	14	CASSLAPTGLEQFF	TGTGCCAGCAGTTTAGCCCCGACAGGGCTTGAGCAGTTCTTC
TRBV7-9	TRBD1	.	TRBJ1-2	15	CASSSPGTGIYGYTF	TGTGCCAGCAGCTCACCCGGGACAGGGATCTATGGCTACACCTTC
TRBV5-6	.	.	TRBJ1-2	14	CASSGYGANYGYTF	TGTGCCAGCAGCGGCTACGGAGCTAACTATGGCTACACCTTC
TRBV5-8	.	.	TRBJ1-4	14	CASSFVSANEKLFF	TGTGCCAGCAGCTTCGTATCGGCTAATGAAAAACTGTTTTTT
TRBV7-2	.	.	TRBJ1-6	14	CASSLSQDNSPLHF	TGTGCCAGCAGCTTATCACAGGATAATTCACCCCTCCACTTT
TRBV21-1	.	.	TRBJ1-1	18	CASSKASTAGDRNTEAFF	TGTGCCAGCAGCAAAGCCTCGACAGCCGGAGATCGGAACACTGAAGCTTTCTTT
TRBV6-6	TRBD1	.	TRBJ1-2	13	CASNTDRAGGYTF	TGTGCCAGCAACACGGACAGGGCGGGCGGCTACACCTTC
TRBV7-2	.	few	TRBJ1-3	13	CASRQGSGNTIYF	TGTGCCAGCAGGCAGGGGTCCGGAAACACCATATATTTT
TRBV5-1	TRBD1	.	TRBJ1-1	15	CASSSSGTANTEAFF	TGCGCCAGCAGCTCCTCCGGGACAGCGAACACTGAAGCTTTCTTT